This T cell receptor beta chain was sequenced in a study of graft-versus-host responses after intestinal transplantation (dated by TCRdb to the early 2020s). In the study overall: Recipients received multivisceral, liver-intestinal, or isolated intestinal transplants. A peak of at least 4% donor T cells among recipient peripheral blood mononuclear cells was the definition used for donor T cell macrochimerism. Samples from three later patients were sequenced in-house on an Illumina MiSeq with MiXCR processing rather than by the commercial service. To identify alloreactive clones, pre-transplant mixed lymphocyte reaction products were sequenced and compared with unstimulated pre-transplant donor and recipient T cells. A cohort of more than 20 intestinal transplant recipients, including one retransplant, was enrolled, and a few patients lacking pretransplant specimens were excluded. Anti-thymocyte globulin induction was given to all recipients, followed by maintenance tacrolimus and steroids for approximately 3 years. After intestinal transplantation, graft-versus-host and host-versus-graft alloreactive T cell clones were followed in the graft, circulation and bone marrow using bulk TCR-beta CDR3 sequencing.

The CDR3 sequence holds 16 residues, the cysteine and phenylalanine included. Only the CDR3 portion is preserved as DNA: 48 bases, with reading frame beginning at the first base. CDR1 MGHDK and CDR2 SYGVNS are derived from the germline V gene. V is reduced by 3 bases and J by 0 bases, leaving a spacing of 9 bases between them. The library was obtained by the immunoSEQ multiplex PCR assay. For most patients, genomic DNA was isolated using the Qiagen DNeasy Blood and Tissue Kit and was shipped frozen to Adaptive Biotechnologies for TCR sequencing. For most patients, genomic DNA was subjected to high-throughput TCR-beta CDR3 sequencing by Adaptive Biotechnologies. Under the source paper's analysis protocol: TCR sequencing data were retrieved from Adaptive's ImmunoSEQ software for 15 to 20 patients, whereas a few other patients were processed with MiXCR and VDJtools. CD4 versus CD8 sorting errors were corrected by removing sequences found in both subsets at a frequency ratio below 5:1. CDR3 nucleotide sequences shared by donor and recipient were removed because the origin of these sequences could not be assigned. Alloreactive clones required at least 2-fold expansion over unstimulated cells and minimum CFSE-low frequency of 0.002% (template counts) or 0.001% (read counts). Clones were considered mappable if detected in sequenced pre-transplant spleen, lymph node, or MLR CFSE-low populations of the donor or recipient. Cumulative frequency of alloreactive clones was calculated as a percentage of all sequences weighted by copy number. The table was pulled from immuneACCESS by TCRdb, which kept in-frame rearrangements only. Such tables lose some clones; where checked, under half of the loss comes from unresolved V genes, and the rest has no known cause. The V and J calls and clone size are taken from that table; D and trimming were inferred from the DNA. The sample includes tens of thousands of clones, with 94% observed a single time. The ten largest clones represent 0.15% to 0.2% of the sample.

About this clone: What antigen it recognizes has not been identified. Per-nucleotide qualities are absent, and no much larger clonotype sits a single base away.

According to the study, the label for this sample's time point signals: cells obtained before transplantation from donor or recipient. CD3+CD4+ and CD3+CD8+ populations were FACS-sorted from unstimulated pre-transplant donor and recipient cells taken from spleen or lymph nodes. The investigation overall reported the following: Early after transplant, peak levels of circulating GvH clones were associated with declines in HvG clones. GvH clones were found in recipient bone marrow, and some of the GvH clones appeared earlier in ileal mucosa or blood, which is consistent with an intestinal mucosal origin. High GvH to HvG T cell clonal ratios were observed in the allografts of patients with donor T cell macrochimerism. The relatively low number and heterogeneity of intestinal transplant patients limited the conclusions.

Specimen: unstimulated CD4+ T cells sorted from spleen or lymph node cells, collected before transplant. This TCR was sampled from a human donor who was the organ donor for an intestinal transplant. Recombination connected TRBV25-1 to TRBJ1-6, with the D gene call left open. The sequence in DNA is TGTGCCAGCAGTGATAGTCGCAGCTCCTATAATTCACCCCTCCACTTT. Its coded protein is CASSDSRSSYNSPLHF.